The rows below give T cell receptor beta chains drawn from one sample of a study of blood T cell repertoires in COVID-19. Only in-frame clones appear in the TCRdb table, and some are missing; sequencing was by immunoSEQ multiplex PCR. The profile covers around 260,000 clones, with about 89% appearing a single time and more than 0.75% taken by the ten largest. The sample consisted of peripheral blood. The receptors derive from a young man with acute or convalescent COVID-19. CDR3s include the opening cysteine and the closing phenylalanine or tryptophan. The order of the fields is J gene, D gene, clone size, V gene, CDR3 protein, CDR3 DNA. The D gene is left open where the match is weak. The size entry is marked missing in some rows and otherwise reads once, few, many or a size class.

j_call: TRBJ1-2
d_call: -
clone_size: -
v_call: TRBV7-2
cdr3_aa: CASKPGHSYGYTF
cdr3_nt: TGTGCCAGCAAACCGGGACATAGCTATGGCTACACCTTC

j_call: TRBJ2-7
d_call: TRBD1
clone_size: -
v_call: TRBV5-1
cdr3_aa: CASSSKTGIEQYF
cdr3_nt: TGCGCCAGCAGCTCCAAGACAGGGATCGAGCAGTACTTC

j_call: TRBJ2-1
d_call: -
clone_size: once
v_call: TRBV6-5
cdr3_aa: CASSYSNRVRNEQFF
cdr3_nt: TGTGCCAGCAGTTACTCAAACAGGGTTCGCAATGAGCAGTTCTTC

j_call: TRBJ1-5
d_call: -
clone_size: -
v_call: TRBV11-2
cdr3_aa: CASSSNSNQPQHF
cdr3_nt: TGTGCCAGCAGCTCAAATAGCAATCAGCCCCAGCATTTT

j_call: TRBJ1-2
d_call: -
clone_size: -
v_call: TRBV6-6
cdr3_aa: CASTGGSVYGYTF
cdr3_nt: TGTGCCAGCACGGGGGGATCCGTCTATGGCTACACCTTC

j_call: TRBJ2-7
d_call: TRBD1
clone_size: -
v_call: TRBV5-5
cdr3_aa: CASSLGGTGAYEQYF
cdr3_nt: TGTGCCAGCAGCTTGGGTGGGACAGGGGCCTACGAGCAGTACTTC

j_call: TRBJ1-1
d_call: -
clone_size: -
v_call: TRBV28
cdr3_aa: CASSGHANTEAFF
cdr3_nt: TGTGCCAGCAGTGGACACGCGAACACTGAAGCTTTCTTT

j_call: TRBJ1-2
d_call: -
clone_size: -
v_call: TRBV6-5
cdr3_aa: CASAVRSNYGYTF
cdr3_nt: TGTGCCAGCGCGGTGCGCTCTAACTATGGCTACACCTTC

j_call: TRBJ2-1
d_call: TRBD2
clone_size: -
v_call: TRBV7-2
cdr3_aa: CASSPGGLAGGNEQFF
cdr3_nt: TGTGCCAGCAGCCCGGGGGGACTAGCGGGAGGCAATGAGCAGTTCTTC

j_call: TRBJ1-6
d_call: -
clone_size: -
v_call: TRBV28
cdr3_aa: CASSKPGIRYNSPLHF
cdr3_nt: TGTGCCAGCAGTAAGCCAGGGATTAGATATAATTCACCCCTCCACTTT

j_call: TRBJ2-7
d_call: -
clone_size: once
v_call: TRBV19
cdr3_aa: CASSMQGSSYEQYF
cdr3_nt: TGTGCCAGTAGTATGCAGGGGTCCTCCTACGAGCAGTACTTC

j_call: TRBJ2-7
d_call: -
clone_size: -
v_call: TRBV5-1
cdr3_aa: CASSLDWGNEQYF
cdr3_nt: TGCGCCAGCAGCCTAGATTGGGGCAACGAGCAGTACTTC

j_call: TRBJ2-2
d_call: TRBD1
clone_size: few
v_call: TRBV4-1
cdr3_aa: CASSPGTGLANTGELFF
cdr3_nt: TGCGCCAGCAGCCCCGGGACAGGGCTCGCGAACACCGGGGAGCTGTTTTTT

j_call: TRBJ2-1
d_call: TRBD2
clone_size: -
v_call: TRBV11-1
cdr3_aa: CASSYTLAGGAEQFF
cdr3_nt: TGTGCCAGCAGCTACACGCTAGCGGGGGGGGCTGAGCAGTTCTTC

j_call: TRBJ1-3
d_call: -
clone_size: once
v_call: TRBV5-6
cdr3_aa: CASSLRGPGNTIYF
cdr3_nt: TGTGCCAGCAGCTTAAGAGGCCCTGGAAACACCATATATTTT

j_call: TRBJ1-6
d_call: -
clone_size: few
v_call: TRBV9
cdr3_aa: CASSVDRYNSPLHF
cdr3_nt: TGTGCCAGCAGCGTAGACAGGTATAATTCACCCCTCCACTTT

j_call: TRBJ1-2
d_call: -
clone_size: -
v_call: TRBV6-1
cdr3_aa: CASSEGSLPYGYTF
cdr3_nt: TGTGCCAGCAGTGAGGGCAGCCTTCCCTATGGCTACACCTTC

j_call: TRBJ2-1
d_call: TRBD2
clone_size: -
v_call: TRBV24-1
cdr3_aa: CATSDLVSGRAGLSYNEQFF
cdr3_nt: TGTGCCACCAGTGATTTGGTTAGCGGGAGGGCCGGTCTCTCCTACAATGAGCAGTTCTTC

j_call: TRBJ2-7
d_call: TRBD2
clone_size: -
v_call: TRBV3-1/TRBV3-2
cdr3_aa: CASSHLPRTSGRGEQYF
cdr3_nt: TGTGCCAGCAGCCACCTCCCCAGGACTAGCGGGAGAGGCGAGCAGTACTTC

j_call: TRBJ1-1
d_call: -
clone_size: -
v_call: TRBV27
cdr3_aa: CASRDGQTNTEAFF
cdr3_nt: TGTGCCAGCAGGGACGGACAGACGAACACTGAAGCTTTCTTT

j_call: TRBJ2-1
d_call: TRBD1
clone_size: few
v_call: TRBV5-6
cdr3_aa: CASSFGTDIEQFF
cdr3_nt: TGTGCCAGCAGCTTCGGGACAGACATTGAGCAGTTCTTC

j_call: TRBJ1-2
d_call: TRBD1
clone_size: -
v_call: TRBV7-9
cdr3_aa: CASSTRTGIGTYGYTF
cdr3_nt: TGTGCCAGCAGCACTCGGACAGGTATCGGGACGTATGGCTACACCTTC

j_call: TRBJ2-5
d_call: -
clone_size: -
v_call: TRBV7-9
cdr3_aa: CASSFPGTSKETQYF
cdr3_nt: TGTGCCAGCAGCTTCCCCGGGACATCGAAAGAGACCCAGTACTTC

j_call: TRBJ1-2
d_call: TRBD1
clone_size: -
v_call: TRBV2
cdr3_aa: CASSGDRMRYGYTF
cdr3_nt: TGTGCCAGCAGCGGGGACAGGATGCGGTATGGCTACACCTTC

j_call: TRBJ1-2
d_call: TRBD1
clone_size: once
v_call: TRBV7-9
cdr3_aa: CASRHNGQGGYTF
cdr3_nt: TGTGCCAGCAGACATAACGGACAGGGTGGCTACACCTTC

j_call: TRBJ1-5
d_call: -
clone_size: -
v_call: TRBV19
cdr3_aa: CASSYKGEGYQPQHF
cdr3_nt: TGTGCCAGTAGTTATAAGGGCGAGGGATATCAGCCCCAGCATTTT

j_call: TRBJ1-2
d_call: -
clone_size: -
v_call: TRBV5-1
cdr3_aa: CASSLVAGGGYTF
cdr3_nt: TGCGCCAGCAGCTTGGTTGCGGGCGGCGGCTACACCTTC

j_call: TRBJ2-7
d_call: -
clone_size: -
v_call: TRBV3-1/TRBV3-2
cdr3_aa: CASSQGRDLRMYEQYF
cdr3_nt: TGTGCCAGCAGCCAAGGGAGGGACCTCCGTATGTACGAGCAGTACTTC

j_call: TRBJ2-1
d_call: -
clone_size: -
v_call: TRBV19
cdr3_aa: CASSIGGYSYNEQFF
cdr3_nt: TGTGCCAGTAGTATCGGAGGGTACTCCTACAATGAGCAGTTCTTC

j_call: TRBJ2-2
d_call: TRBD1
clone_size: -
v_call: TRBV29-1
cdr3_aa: CSADRGNTGELFF
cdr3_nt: TGCAGCGCCGACAGGGGAAACACCGGGGAGCTGTTTTTT

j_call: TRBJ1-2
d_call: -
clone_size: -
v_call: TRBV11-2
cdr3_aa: CASSLGRYYGYTF
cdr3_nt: TGTGCCAGCAGCTTGGGCAGATATTATGGCTACACCTTC

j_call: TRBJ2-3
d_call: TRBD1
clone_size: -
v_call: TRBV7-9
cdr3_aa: CASSFYGQGPDTQYF
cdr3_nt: TGTGCCAGCAGCTTCTACGGACAGGGACCAGATACGCAGTATTTT

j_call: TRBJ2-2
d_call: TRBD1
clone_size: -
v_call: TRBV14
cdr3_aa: CASSPGQGGLPRTGELFF
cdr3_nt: TGTGCCAGCAGCCCTGGACAGGGGGGCTTGCCCAGGACCGGGGAGCTGTTTTTT

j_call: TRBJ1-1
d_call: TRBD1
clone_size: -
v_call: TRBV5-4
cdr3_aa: CASSLAGTGNTEAFF
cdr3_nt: TGTGCCAGCAGCTTGGCAGGGACAGGAAACACTGAAGCTTTCTTT

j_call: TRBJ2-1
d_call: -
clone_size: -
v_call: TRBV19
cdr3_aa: CASSISPGNYNEQFF
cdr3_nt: TGTGCCAGTAGTATTTCCCCGGGGAATTACAATGAGCAGTTCTTC

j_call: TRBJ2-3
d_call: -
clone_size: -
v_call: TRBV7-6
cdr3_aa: CASSLDAAPLGTDTQYF
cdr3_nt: TGTGCCAGCAGCTTAGATGCAGCCCCCCTAGGAACAGATACGCAGTATTTT

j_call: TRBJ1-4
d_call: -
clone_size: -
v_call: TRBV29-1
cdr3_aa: CSAGSGAYEKLFF
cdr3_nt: TGCAGCGCTGGGTCAGGGGCATATGAAAAACTGTTTTTT

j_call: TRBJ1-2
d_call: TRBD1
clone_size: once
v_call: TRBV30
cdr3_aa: CAWGGPDRGKYGYTF
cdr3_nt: TGTGCCTGGGGGGGCCCGGACAGGGGAAAGTATGGCTACACCTTC

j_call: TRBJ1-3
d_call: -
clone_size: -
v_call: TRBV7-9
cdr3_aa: CASSSAPGGGNTIYF
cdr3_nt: TGTGCCAGCAGCTCTGCCCCCGGAGGAGGAAACACCATATATTTT

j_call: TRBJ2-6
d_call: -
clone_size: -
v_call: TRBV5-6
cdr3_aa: CASSLVVTGVSGANVLTF
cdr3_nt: TGTGCCAGCAGCTTGGTAGTGACAGGTGTTTCTGGGGCCAACGTCCTGACTTTC

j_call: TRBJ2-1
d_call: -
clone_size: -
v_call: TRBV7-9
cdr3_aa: CASRAGQDYNEQFF
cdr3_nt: TGTGCCAGCAGGGCGGGGCAGGACTACAATGAGCAGTTCTTC

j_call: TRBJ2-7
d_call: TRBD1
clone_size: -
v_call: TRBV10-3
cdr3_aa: CATIRTGGYNEQYF
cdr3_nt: TGTGCCACTATAAGGACAGGGGGATACAACGAGCAGTACTTC

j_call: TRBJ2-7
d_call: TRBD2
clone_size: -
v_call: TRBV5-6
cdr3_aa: CASSRERGTSYEQYF
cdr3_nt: TGTGCCAGCAGCAGGGAGCGGGGGACGTCCTACGAGCAGTACTTC

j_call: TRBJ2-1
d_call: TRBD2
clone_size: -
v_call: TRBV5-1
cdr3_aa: CASSHGLADYNEQFF
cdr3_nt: TGCGCCAGCAGCCATGGACTAGCGGATTACAATGAGCAGTTCTTC

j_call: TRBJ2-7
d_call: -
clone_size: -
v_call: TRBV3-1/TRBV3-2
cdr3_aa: CASSPSGLYEQYF
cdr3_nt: TGTGCCAGCAGCCCCTCCGGACTCTACGAGCAGTACTTC

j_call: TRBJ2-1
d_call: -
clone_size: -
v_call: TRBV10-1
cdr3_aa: CASSRRVPGEQFF
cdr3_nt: TGCGCCAGCAGTCGGAGGGTCCCAGGCGAGCAGTTCTTC

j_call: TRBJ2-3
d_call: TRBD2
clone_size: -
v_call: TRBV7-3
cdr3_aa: CASSLGGLAGDTQYF
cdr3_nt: TGTGCCAGCAGCTTAGGGGGGCTAGCGGGAGATACGCAGTATTTT

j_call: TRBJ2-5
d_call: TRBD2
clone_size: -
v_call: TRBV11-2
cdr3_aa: CASSFGLAIETQYF
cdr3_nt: TGTGCCAGCAGCTTCGGACTAGCGATAGAGACCCAGTACTTC

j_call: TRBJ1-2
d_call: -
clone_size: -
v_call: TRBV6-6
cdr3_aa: CAISGPGYTF
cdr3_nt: TGTGCCATCTCAGGCCCCGGCTACACCTTC

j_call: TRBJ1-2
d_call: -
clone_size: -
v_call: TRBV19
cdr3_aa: CASSIKGLGYGYTF
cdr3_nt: TGTGCCAGTAGTATAAAGGGGCTAGGATATGGCTACACCTTC

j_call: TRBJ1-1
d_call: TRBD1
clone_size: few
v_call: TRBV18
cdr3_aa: CASSPIRDRGNEAFF
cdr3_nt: TGTGCCAGCTCACCTATCCGGGACAGGGGGAATGAAGCTTTCTTT

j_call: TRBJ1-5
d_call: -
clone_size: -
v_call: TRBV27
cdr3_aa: CASSQTPGGRFLQAQHF
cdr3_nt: TGTGCCAGCAGCCAAACACCTGGGGGGAGATTTCTACAGGCCCAGCATTTT

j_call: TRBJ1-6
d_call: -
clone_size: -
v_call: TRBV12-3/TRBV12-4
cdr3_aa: CASSLIRESPLHF
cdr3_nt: TGTGCCAGCAGTTTAATCAGGGAATCACCCCTCCACTTT

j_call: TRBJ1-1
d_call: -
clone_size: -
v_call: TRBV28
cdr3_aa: CASSPPVNTEAFF
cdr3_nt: TGTGCCAGCAGCCCGCCGGTGAACACTGAAGCTTTCTTT

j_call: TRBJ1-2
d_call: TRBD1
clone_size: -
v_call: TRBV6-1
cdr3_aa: CASSEERGRNYGYTF
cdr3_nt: TGTGCCAGCAGTGAAGAGAGGGGGCGGAACTATGGCTACACCTTC

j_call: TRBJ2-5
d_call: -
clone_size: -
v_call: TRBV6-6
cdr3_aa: CASSFLEAETQYF
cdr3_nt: TGTGCCAGCAGTTTTCTAGAGGCAGAGACCCAGTACTTC

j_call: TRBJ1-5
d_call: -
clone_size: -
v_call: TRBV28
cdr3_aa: CASIQDSYNQPQHF
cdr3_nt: TGTGCCAGCATCCAGGACAGCTACAATCAGCCCCAGCATTTT

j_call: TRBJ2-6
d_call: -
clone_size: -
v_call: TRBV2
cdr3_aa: CAIQWGGPGANVLTF
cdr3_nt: TGTGCCATTCAATGGGGGGGCCCTGGGGCCAACGTCCTGACTTTC

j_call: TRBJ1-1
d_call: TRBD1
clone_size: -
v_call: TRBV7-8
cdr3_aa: CASSLTGGTWGLNTEAFF
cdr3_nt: TGTGCCAGCAGCTTAACAGGGGGCACATGGGGGCTGAACACTGAAGCTTTCTTT

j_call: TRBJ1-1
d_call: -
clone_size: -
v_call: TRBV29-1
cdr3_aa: CSVDSRTVNTEAFF
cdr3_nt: TGCAGCGTTGATTCCCGAACTGTGAACACTGAAGCTTTCTTT